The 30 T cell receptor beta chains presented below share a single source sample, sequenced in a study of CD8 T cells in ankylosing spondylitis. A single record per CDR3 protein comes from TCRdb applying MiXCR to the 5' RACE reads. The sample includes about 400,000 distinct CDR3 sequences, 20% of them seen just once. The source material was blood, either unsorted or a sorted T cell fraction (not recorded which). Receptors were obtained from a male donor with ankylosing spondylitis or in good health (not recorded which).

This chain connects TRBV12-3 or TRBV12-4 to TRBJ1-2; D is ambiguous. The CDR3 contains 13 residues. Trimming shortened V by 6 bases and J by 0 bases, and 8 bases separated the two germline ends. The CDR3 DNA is TGTGCCAGCAGGCCAACGGCTAACTATGGCTACACCTTC. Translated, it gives CASRPTANYGYTF.

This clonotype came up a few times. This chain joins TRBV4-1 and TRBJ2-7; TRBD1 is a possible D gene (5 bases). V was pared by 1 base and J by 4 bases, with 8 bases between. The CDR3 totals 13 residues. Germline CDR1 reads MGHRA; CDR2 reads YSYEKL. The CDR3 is CASSQVDRYEQYF. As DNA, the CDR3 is TGCGCCAGCAGCCAAGTTGACAGATACGAGCAGTACTTC.

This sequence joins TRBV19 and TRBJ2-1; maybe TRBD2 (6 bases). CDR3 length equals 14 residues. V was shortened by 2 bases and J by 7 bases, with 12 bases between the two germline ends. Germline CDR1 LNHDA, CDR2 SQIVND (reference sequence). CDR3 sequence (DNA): TGTGCCAGTAGTATATTGGGCGGGGAGAATGAGCAGTTCTTC. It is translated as CASSILGGENEQFF. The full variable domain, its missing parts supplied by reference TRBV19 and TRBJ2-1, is DGGITQSPKYLFRKEGQNVTLSCEQNLNHDAMYWYRQDPGQGLRLIYYSQIVNDFQKGDIAEGYSVSREKKESFPLTVTSAQKNPTAFYLCASSILGGENEQFFGPGTRLTVL.

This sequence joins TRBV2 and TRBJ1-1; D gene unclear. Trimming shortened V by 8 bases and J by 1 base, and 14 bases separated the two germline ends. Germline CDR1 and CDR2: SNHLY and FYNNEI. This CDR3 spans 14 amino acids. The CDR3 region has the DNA TGTGCCAGCCCAAGGCGGCGGGAGAACACTGAAGCTTTCTTT. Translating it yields CASPRRRENTEAFF.

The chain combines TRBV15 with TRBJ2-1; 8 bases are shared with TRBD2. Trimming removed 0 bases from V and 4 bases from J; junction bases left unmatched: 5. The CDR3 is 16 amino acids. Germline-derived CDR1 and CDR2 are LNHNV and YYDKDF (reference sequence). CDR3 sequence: CATSRDLGGEYNEQFF. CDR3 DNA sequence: TGTGCCACCAGCAGAGATCTCGGGGGGGAATACAATGAGCAGTTCTTC.

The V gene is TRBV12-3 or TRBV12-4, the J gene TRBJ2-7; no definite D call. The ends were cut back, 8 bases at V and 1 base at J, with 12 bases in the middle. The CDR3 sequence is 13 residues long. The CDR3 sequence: CASRMRSSYEQYF. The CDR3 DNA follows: TGTGCCAGCCGGATGCGGAGTTCCTACGAGCAGTACTTC.

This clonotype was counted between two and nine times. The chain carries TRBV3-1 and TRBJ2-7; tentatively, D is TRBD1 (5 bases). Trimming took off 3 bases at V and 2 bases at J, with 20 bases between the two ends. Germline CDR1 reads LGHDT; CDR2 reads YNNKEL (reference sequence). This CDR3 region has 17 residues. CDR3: CASSHVTEITQTYEQYF. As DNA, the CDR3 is TGTGCCAGCAGCCATGTGACAGAGATAACCCAGACCTACGAGCAGTACTTC.

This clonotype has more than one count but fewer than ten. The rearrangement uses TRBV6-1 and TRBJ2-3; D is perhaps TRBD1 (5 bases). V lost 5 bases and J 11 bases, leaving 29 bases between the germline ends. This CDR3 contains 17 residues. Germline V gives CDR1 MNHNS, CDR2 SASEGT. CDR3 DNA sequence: TGTGCCAGCAGTCCTCAACCTCAGGGTTCAGGGTCATACGGGCAGTATTTT. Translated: CASSPQPQGSGSYGQYF.

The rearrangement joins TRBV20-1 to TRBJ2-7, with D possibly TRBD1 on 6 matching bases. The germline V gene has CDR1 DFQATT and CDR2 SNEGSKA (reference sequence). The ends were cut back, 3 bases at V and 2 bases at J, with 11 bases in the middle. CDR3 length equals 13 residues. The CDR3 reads CSARDSFPYEQYF. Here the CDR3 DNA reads TGCAGTGCTAGGGACAGTTTCCCCTACGAGCAGTACTTC.

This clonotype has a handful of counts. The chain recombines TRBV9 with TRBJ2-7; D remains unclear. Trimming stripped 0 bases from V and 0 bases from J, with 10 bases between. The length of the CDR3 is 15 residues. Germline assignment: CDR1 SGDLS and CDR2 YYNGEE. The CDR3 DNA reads TGTGCCAGCAGCGTAGGGGTGATAAGCTCCTACGAGCAGTACTTC. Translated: CASSVGVISSYEQYF.

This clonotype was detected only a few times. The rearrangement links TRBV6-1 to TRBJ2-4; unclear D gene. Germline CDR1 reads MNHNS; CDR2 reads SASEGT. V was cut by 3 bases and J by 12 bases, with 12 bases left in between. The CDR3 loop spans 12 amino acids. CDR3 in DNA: TGTGCCAGCAGTGACACACCGCCTAGTCAGTACTTC. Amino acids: CASSDTPPSQYF.

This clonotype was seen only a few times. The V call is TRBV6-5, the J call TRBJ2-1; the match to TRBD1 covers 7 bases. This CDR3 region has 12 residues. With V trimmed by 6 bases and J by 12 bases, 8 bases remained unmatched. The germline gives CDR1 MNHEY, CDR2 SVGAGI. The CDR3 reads CASRRQGEPQFF. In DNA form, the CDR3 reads TGTGCCAGCAGACGACAGGGCGAACCGCAGTTCTTC.

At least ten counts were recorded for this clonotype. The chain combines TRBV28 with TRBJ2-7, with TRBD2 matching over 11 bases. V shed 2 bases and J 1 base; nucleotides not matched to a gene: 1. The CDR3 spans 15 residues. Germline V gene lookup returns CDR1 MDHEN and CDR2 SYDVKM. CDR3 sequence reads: CASSLGTSGSYEQYF. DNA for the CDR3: TGTGCCAGCAGTTTAGGGACTAGCGGTTCCTACGAGCAGTACTTC.

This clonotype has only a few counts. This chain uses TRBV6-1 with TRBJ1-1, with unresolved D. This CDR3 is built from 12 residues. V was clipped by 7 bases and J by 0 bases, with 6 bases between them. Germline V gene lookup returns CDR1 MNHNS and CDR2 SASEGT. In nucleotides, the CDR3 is TGTGCCAGCACCGCACTGAACACTGAAGCTTTCTTT. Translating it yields CASTALNTEAFF.

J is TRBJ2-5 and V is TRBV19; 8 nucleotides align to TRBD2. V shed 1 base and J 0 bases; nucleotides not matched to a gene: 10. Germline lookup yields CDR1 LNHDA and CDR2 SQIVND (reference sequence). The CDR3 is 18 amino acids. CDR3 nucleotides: TGTGCCAGTAGTATAGCGGTCGGAACTAGCGGCAACCAAGAGACCCAGTACTTC. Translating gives CASSIAVGTSGNQETQYF.

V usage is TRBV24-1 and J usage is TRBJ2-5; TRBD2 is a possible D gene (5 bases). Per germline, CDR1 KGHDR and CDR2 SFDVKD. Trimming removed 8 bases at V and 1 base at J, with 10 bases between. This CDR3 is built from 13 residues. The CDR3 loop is CATTEGSQETQYF. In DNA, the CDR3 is TGTGCCACCACCGAGGGCAGCCAAGAGACCCAGTACTTC.

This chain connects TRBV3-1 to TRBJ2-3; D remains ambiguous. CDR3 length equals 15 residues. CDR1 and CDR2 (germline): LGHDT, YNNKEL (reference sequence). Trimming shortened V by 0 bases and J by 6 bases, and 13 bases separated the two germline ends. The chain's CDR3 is CASSQDRLTSDTQYF. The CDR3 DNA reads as TGTGCCAGCAGCCAAGATCGCTTGACATCTGATACGCAGTATTTT.

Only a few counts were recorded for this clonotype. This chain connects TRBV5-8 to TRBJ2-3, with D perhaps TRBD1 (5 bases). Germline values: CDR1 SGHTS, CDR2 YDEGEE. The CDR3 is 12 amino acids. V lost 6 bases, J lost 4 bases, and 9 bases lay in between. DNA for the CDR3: TGTGCCAGCAACCAGGGTTCAGATACGCAGTATTTT. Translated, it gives CASNQGSDTQYF.

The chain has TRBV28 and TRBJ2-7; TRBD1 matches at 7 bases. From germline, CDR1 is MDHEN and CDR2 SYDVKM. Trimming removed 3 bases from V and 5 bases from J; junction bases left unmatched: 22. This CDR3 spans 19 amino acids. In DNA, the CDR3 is TGTGCCAGCAGTTTCCCTCCTCAGCCGACAGGGTGGGTCGTAGACGAGCAGTACTTC. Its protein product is CASSFPPQPTGWVVDEQYF. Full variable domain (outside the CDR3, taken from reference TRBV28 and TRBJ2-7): DVKVTQSSRYLVKRTGEKVFLECVQDMDHENMFWYRQDPGLGLRLIYFSYDVKMKEKGDIPEGYSVSREKKERFSLILESASTNQTSMYLCASSFPPQPTGWVVDEQYFGPGTRLTVT.

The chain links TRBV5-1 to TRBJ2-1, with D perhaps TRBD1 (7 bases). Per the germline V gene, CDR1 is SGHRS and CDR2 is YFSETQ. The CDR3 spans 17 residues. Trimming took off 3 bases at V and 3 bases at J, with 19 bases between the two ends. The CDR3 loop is CASSSSPVQGGYNEQFF. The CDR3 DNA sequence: TGCGCCAGCAGCTCCTCTCCAGTCCAGGGGGGCTACAATGAGCAGTTCTTC.

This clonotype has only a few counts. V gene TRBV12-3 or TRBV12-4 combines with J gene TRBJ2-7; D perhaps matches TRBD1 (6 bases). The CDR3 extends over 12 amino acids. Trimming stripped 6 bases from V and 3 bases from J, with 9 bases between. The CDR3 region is CASRGHRYEQYF. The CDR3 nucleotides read TGTGCCAGCAGGGGACATCGCTACGAGCAGTACTTC.

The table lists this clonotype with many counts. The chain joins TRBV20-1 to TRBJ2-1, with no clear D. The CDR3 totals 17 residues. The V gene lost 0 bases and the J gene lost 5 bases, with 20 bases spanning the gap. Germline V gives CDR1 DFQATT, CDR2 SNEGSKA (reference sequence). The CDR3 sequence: CSARDLFGRLFNNEQFF. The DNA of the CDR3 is TGCAGTGCTAGAGATCTATTTGGTAGGCTTTTCAACAATGAGCAGTTCTTC.

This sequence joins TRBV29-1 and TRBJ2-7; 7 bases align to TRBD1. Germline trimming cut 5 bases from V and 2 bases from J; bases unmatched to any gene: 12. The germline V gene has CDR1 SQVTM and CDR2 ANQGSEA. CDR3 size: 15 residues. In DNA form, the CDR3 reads TGCAGCGTTCAGAACCCCGGGACAGATACCTACGAGCAGTACTTC. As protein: CSVQNPGTDTYEQYF.

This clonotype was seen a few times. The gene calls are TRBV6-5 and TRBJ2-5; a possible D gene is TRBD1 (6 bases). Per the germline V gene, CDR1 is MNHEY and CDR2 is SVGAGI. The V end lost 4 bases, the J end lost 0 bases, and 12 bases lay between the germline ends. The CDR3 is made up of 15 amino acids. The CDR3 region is CASSSFDRNQETQYF. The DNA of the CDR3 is TGTGCCAGCAGTTCATTTGACAGGAACCAAGAGACCCAGTACTTC.

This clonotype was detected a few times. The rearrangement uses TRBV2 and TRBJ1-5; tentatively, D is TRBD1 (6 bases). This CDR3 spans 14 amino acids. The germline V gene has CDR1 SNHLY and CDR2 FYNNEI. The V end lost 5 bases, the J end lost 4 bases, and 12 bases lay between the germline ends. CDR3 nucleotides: TGTGCCAGCAGTTCAGGGGTCGGGAATCAGCCCCAGCATTTT. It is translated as CASSSGVGNQPQHF.

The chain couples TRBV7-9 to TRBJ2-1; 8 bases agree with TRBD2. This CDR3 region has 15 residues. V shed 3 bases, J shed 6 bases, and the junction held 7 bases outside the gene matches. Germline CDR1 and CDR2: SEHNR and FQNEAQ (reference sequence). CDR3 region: CASSFSGSGANEQFF. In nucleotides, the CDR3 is TGTGCCAGCAGCTTCTCAGGTAGCGGGGCCAATGAGCAGTTCTTC.

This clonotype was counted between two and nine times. CDR3 sequence: CASTLMADYNEQFF. The CDR3 region has the DNA TGTGCCAGCACTCTAATGGCGGACTACAATGAGCAGTTCTTC. The J gene is TRBJ2-1, the V gene TRBV12-3 or TRBV12-4; D is uncertain. The CDR3 is 14 amino acids. V was pared by 7 bases and J by 3 bases, with 13 bases between.

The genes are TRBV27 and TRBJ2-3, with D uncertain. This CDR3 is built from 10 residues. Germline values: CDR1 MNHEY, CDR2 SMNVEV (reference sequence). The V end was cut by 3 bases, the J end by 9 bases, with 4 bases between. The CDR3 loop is CASSFPTQYF. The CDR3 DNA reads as TGTGCCAGCAGTTTTCCCACGCAGTATTTT.

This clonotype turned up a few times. CDR3: CASSVSTGWEQYF. CDR3 DNA sequence: TGTGCCAGCAGCGTCTCGACAGGGTGGGAGCAGTACTTC. The V gene is TRBV9, the J gene TRBJ2-7, with 7 positions matching TRBD1. Germline V gives CDR1 SGDLS, CDR2 YYNGEE. V lost 2 bases, J lost 7 bases, and 6 bases stayed unmatched. The CDR3 totals 13 residues. The full variable domain, completed using reference TRBV9 and TRBJ2-7, is DSGVTQTPKHLITATGQRVTLRCSPRSGDLSVYWYQQSLDQGLQFLIQYYNGEERAKGNILERFSAQQFPDLHSELNLSSLELGDSALYFCASSVSTGWEQYFGPGTRLTVT.

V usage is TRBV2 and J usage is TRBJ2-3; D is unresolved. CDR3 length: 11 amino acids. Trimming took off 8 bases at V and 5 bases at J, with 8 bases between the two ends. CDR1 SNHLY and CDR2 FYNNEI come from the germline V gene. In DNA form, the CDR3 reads TGTGCCAGCTACTCTGGAGATACGCAGTATTTT. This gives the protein CASYSGDTQYF.